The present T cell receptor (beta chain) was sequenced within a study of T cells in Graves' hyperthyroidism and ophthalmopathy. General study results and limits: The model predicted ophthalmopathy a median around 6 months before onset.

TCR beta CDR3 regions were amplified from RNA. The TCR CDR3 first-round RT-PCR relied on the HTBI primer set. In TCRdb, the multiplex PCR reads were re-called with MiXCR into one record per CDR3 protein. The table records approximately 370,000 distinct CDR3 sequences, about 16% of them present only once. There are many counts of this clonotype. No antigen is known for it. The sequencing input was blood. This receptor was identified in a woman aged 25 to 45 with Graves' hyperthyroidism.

CDR3 residues: CASSDEGYEQYF. CDR3 bases: TGCGCCAGCAGTGATGAGGGCTACGAGCAGTACTTC. This chain links TRBV10-2 with TRBJ2-7; D might be TRBD2 (5 bases). CDR1 and CDR2 (germline): WSHSY, SAAADI. V was shortened by 3 bases and J by 3 bases, with 6 bases between the two germline ends. This CDR3 comprises 12 residues.